These T cell receptor beta chains were read from a single sample in a study of CD8+CD57+ T cells in acquired aplastic anemia. TCRdb reprocessed the reads via MiXCR and lists one record per CDR3 protein. The top ten clones hold about 60% of a sample with around 200,000 distinct CDR3 sequences, 50% to 70% of them seen once. The sequencing input was sorted CD4+, CD8+, or CD8+CD57+ T cells (not recorded which) from PBMCs. The receptors come from a human donor with aplastic anemia. Each CDR3 is given with its conserved first and last residue. Fields, in order: V gene, J gene, CDR3 length, D gene, clone size, CDR3 DNA, CDR3 protein. A D gene is named only where the DNA matches it firmly. Rows give clone size only sometimes, using once, few, many, or a class for an expanded clone.

TRBV7-7,TRBJ2-1,16,-,once,TGTGCTAGCAGTTCCGCCAAGGGGGGCTCCTACAATGAGCAGTTCTTC,CASSSAKGGSYNEQFF
TRBV7-9,TRBJ1-1,11,-,few,TGTGCCAGCAGCTCTCTAACTGAAGCTTTCTTT,CASSSLTEAFF
TRBV5-1,TRBJ1-1,13,-,-,TGCGCCAGCAGTATGACCCAGAACACTGAAGCTTTCTTT,CASSMTQNTEAFF
TRBV3-1,TRBJ1-1,15,-,-,TGTGCCAGCAGCCAATACAAGGACCCAGTCACTGAAGCTTTCTTT,CASSQYKDPVTEAFF
TRBV20-1,TRBJ1-1,12,-,-,TGCAGTGCCCAAATGGGGTGGAGCGAAGCTTTCTTT,CSAQMGWSEAFF
TRBV24-1,TRBJ2-5,16,-,-,TGTGCCACCAGTGACCCTATGGACAGGGAGGGTGAGACCCAGTACTTC,CATSDPMDREGETQYF
TRBV13,TRBJ2-3,11,-,-,TGTGCCAGCAGGTCCGGAGATACGCAGTATTTT,CASRSGDTQYF
TRBV7-2,TRBJ2-7,15,TRBD1,-,TGTGCCAGCAGCTTAAGGACAGGGGGAAACTACGAGCAGTACTTC,CASSLRTGGNYEQYF
TRBV7-6,TRBJ2-1,16,-,-,TGTGCCAGCAGCTTAGTATTAGGACAGTCTCTCAATGAGCAGTTCTTC,CASSLVLGQSLNEQFF
TRBV15,TRBJ2-2,15,-,few,TGTGCCACCAGCAGAGGACCTACGAACACCGGGGAGCTGTTTTTT,CATSRGPTNTGELFF
TRBV12-5,TRBJ1-2,15,-,many,TGTGCTAGTGGTTCCGTCGCCCTGGCGGGCTATGGCTACACCTTC,CASGSVALAGYGYTF
TRBV6-5,TRBJ2-7,13,-,once,TGTGCCAGCACCTCCGTGCTAAAGAACGAGCAGTACTTC,CASTSVLKNEQYF
TRBV2,TRBJ1-2,13,-,-,TGTGCCAGCATCCGGGGGCTTGGCTATGGCTACACCTTC,CASIRGLGYGYTF
TRBV5-1,TRBJ2-5,17,TRBD2,-,TGCGCCAGCAGCTTACCGGGACTAGCGGGGAGGCAAGAGACCCAGTACTTC,CASSLPGLAGRQETQYF
TRBV29-1,TRBJ1-1,14,-,-,TGCAGCTCGCGACAGCAACCGGGTAGTACTGAAGCTTTCTTT,CSSRQQPGSTEAFF
TRBV19,TRBJ1-1,13,TRBD1,few,TGTGCCAGTAGTATAGCTGACAGGGCTGAAGCTTTCTTT,CASSIADRAEAFF
TRBV19,TRBJ2-7,16,TRBD1,once,TGTGCCAGTAGTATAAAGGGAACAGGGGTAACCTGCGAGCAGTACTTC,CASSIKGTGVTCEQYF